Below are 20 T cell receptor beta chains sequenced from a single sample in a study of sequential checkpoint blockade in melanoma. Libraries were prepared by immunoSEQ multiplex PCR; TCRdb keeps only in-frame clonotypes and omits some of them. The sample yields 6,000 to 6,500 clones, about half seen once. The treatment is: randomized to nivolumab then ipilimumab (arm A) or the reverse (arm B). The starting material was CD8+ T cells sorted from blood (inferred from file names), obtained from a patient given nivolumab and ipilimumab in sequence. These receptors were obtained from a human donor with melanoma.

This clone was recorded a few times. This chain links TRBV28 with TRBJ1-6; 7 bases map to TRBD1. This CDR3 is 14 amino acids long. Per germline, CDR1 MDHEN and CDR2 SYDVKM. V lost 4 bases, J lost 8 bases, and 5 bases stayed unmatched. The CDR3 nucleotides read TGTGCCAGCAGTTGGGACAGTCGCCATTCACCCCTCCACTTT. Protein: CASSWDSRHSPLHF.

The chain combines TRBV6-5 with TRBJ1-2; tentatively, D is TRBD1 (6 bases). The CDR3 has 14 residues. Trimming removed 7 bases from V and 6 bases from J, with 18 bases in between. The germline gives CDR1 MNHEY, CDR2 SVGAGI. The CDR3 sequence is CASTRQGHLDGYTF. For the CDR3, the DNA is TGTGCCAGCACCCGCCAGGGACATCTAGATGGCTACACCTTC.

The chain joins TRBV5-5 to TRBJ1-6; 9 bases map to TRBD1. The CDR3 is 15 amino acids. The germline CDR1 and CDR2 sequences are SGHKS and YYEKEE (reference sequence). V shed 3 bases and J 4 bases; nucleotides not matched to a gene: 2. This CDR3 reads CASSSGTGYNSPLHF. The CDR3 DNA is TGTGCCAGCAGCTCCGGGACAGGGTATAATTCACCCCTCCACTTT.

This clone has only a few counts. The rearrangement uses TRBV28 and TRBJ2-5, with D possibly matching TRBD1 (5 bases). The V end lost 4 bases, the J end lost 1 base, and 16 bases lay between the germline ends. Germline V CDR1 and CDR2: MDHEN, SYDVKM. The CDR3 runs to 16 residues. CDR3: CASSSFEVTAQETQYF. CDR3 bases: TGTGCCAGCAGTTCCTTTGAAGTGACAGCCCAAGAGACCCAGTACTTC.

The chain joins TRBV19 to TRBJ1-4, with D perhaps matching TRBD1 (6 bases). The CDR3 spans 16 residues. Trimming took 6 bases from V and 0 from J, leaving 14 bases between them. Germline values: CDR1 LNHDA, CDR2 SQIVND (reference sequence). Written as DNA, the CDR3 is TGTGCCAGTAGCCTCCCAGGGGATGCAACTAATGAAAAACTGTTTTTT. Translation gives CASSLPGDATNEKLFF.

The J gene is TRBJ2-3, the V gene TRBV6-4, with 10 bases aligning to TRBD2. The V gene end was trimmed by 6 bases and the J gene end by 1 base; junction bases not matched to a gene: 4. Germline CDR1 and CDR2: MRHNA and SNTAGT. This CDR3 is built from 15 residues. Here the CDR3 DNA reads TGTGCCAGCAGCCCCACTAGCGGGGGCACAGATACGCAGTATTTT. Residues: CASSPTSGGTDTQYF.

The chain links TRBV27 to TRBJ1-6; no clear D. The CDR3 covers 16 residues. V shed 6 bases and J shed 9 bases, with 21 bases lying between them. Germline V CDR1 and CDR2: MNHEY, SMNVEV (reference sequence). The CDR3 DNA reads TGTGCCAGCAGACCACCAAAAGACCCGAGGTTTTCACCCCTCCACTTT. It yields the protein CASRPPKDPRFSPLHF.

The chain recombines TRBV28 with TRBJ2-7; 8 bases map to TRBD1. The CDR3 contains 15 residues. V lost 5 bases and J lost 5; bases outside the gene matches: 11. From germline, CDR1 is MDHEN and CDR2 SYDVKM. In DNA, the CDR3 is TGTGCCAGCAGTCCGCTACAGGGGGACGTCAACGAGCAGTACTTC. Translation: CASSPLQGDVNEQYF.

V usage is TRBV19 and J usage is TRBJ2-7, with 9 bases fitting TRBD1. V was pared by 10 bases and J by 7 bases, with 8 bases of the junction left unmatched. CDR1 and CDR2 from the germline V gene are LNHDA and SQIVND (reference sequence). The CDR3 has 12 residues. The DNA of the CDR3 is TGTGCCACCGGGACAGGGTTTCGAGAGCAGTACTTC. Encoded protein: CATGTGFREQYF. The variable domain in full, with the rest retrieved from reference TRBV19 and TRBJ2-7, is DGGITQSPKYLFRKEGQNVTLSCEQNLNHDAMYWYRQDPGQGLRLIYYSQIVNDFQKGDIAEGYSVSREKKESFPLTVTSAQKNPTAFYLCATGTGFREQYFGPGTRLTVT.

As for this clone: A read error is likely here: a far larger clone is one base away. This chain uses TRBV7-9 with TRBJ2-5, with 9 bases identical to TRBD2. J lost 5 bases, V lost 6 bases, and 10 bases had no gene match. The CDR3 is made up of 15 amino acids. Germline CDR1 is SEHNR and CDR2 is FQNEAQ (reference sequence). CDR3 nucleotides: TGTGCCAGCAGTTCTAGCGGGGTGTCCAAGGAGACCCAGTACTTC. It encodes CASSSSGVSKETQYF.

As DNA, the CDR3 is TGTGCCAGCACCCGACATGAAGGGGTAGGGGAGACCCAGTACTTC. Its protein product is CASTRHEGVGETQYF. The rearrangement joins TRBV6-6 to TRBJ2-5, with D perhaps TRBD1 (5 bases). V lost 7 bases, J lost 5 bases, and 20 bases lay in between. The germline V gene encodes CDR1 MNHNY and CDR2 SVGAGI (reference sequence). This CDR3 is built from 15 residues.

The J gene is TRBJ2-3, the V gene TRBV7-6; possibly TRBD2 for D (6 bases). Trimming stripped 1 base from V and 2 bases from J, with 7 bases between. This CDR3 spans 14 amino acids. CDR1 and CDR2 from the germline V gene are SGHVS and FNYEAQ. The CDR3 loop reads CASSLGTNTDTQYF. Written as DNA, the CDR3 is TGTGCCAGCAGCTTAGGGACTAACACAGATACGCAGTATTTT.

This chain connects TRBV28 to TRBJ1-2, with 8 bases fitting TRBD1. CDR3 length: 14 residues. The junction had 7 bases not matched to a gene; V was cut back by 6 bases and J by 4 bases. The germline V gene has CDR1 MDHEN and CDR2 SYDVKM. The CDR3 coding sequence is TGTGCCAGCAGAACCGAGGACAGGGTCTATGGCTACACCTTC. Protein product: CASRTEDRVYGYTF.

The chain couples TRBV9 to TRBJ2-7, with TRBD2 matching over 8 bases. This CDR3 comprises 13 residues. Looked up from germline, CDR1 is SGDLS and CDR2 is YYNGEE. Trimming took 4 bases from V and 4 from J; bases not matched to a gene: 4. The CDR3 DNA reads TGTGCCAGCAGCCTGGGCGGGAGGTACGAGCAGTACTTC. It specifies CASSLGGRYEQYF.

V usage is TRBV7-9 and J usage is TRBJ1-1, with D maybe TRBD1 (6 bases). The CDR3 is made up of 13 amino acids. Germline CDR1 reads SEHNR; CDR2 reads FQNEAQ (reference sequence). Trimming removed 5 bases from V and 3 bases from J, with 10 bases in between. The CDR3 coding sequence is TGTGCCAGCAGCCACACAGGGTACACTGAAGCTTTCTTT. Its translation is CASSHTGYTEAFF.

This clone was found a few times. V and J are TRBV28 and TRBJ2-7, with 9 bases aligning to TRBD2. Germline trimming cut 4 bases from V and 6 bases from J; bases unmatched to any gene: 7. This CDR3 is 14 amino acids long. CDR1 is MDHEN and CDR2 is SYDVKM in the germline V gene. CDR3 amino acids: CASSSIAGVPEQYF. For the CDR3, the DNA is TGTGCCAGCAGTTCGATAGCGGGAGTTCCCGAGCAGTACTTC.

The chain combines TRBV6-5 with TRBJ1-5; 7 positions match TRBD1. Trimming cost V 4 bases and J 7 bases; bases outside gene matches: 13. This CDR3 comprises 16 residues. Germline loops: CDR1 MNHEY, CDR2 SVGAGI. As DNA, the CDR3 is TGTGCCAGCAGTTCCCGGGACAGCCTGGGGTTCCAGCCCCAGCATTTT. It encodes CASSSRDSLGFQPQHF.

The chain joins TRBV7-6 to TRBJ2-6; no definite D call. This CDR3 is built from 17 residues. Trimming took 3 bases from V and 4 from J, leaving 16 bases between them. CDR1 and CDR2 from the germline V gene are SGHVS and FNYEAQ. The CDR3 spells CASSLRSGDYGANVLTF. CDR3 nucleotide sequence: TGTGCCAGCAGCTTGAGGTCTGGTGATTACGGGGCCAACGTCCTGACTTTC.

There are a few counts of this clone. This chain connects TRBV7-8 to TRBJ2-7; TRBD2 is a possible D gene (7 bases). Germline V gives CDR1 SGHVS, CDR2 FQNEAQ. The CDR3 sequence is 14 residues long. V was clipped by 5 bases and J by 7 bases, with 18 bases between them. The CDR3, as DNA: TGTGCCAGCAGCATTGTTGGGGGGGCGGGGGAGCAGTACTTC. It specifies CASSIVGGAGEQYF.

The J gene is TRBJ1-1, the V gene TRBV7-8; D unclear. In germline, CDR1 is SGHVS, CDR2 FQNEAQ. This CDR3 spans 15 amino acids. The germline V and J ends were trimmed by 5 bases and 5 bases, with 18 bases remaining between them. The CDR3 is CASSLEHAEGTEAFF. The CDR3 coding sequence is TGTGCCAGCAGCCTTGAGCATGCCGAGGGTACTGAAGCTTTCTTT.